Presented here are 32 T cell receptor beta chains from one specimen sequenced in a study of T cell changes during pregnancy in multiple sclerosis. Using immunoSEQ multiplex PCR, the repertoire was profiled, and TCRdb retains in-frame clones only, with some absent. The data show 10,000 to 15,000 clones, more than 70% seen once. Sequenced here: CD8+ T cells from peripheral blood mononuclear cells, sampled in the second trimester of pregnancy. The source of these receptors is a female donor in good health, enrolled as a control in a pregnancy study.

DNA for the CDR3: TGCGCCAGCAGCTTGGATCTGGGAGGGAACACTGAAGCTTTCTTT. Its translation is CASSLDLGGNTEAFF. The rearrangement joins TRBV5-1 to TRBJ1-1; the D is unclear. Germline lookup yields CDR1 SGHRS and CDR2 YFSETQ. Between the trimmed V and J ends, which lost 0 bases and 1 base, there was a span of 10 bases. The length of the CDR3 is 15 residues.

J is TRBJ2-7 and V is TRBV9; 7 bases line up with TRBD2. CDR3 length equals 14 residues. Germline V gene sequence: CDR1 SGDLS, CDR2 YYNGEE. Trimming took 3 bases from V and 3 from J; bases not matched to a gene: 6. CDR3 loop: CASSEGGGVYEQYF. CDR3 nucleotides: TGTGCCAGCAGCGAGGGTGGGGGGGTCTACGAGCAGTACTTC.

Within the sample, this clone is large. The chain employs TRBV29-1 and TRBJ2-2; a weak D match, TRBD2 (5 bases). The V gene lost 5 bases and the J gene lost 3 bases, with 13 bases spanning the gap. The CDR3 consists of 14 residues. Germline V gene sequence: CDR1 SQVTM, CDR2 ANQGSEA. The CDR3 here is CSVRGGSDTGELFF. The DNA of the CDR3 is TGCAGCGTTCGAGGCGGGTCAGACACCGGGGAGCTGTTTTTT.

The chain has TRBV9 and TRBJ2-5, with 11 bases identical to TRBD2. This CDR3 comprises 13 residues. Germline assignment: CDR1 SGDLS and CDR2 YYNGEE. With V trimmed by 1 base and J by 9 bases, 2 bases remained unmatched. CDR3 amino acids: CASSVISGGAQYF. The CDR3 DNA sequence: TGTGCCAGCAGCGTAATTAGCGGGGGGGCCCAGTACTTC.

The chain couples TRBV10-3 to TRBJ2-7; D perhaps matches TRBD2 (5 bases). The CDR3 loop spans 16 amino acids. Per germline, CDR1 ENHRY and CDR2 SYGVKD. Deletions cut 3 bases from V and 0 bases from J, with 15 bases between. CDR3 loop: CAISERAEGNSYEQYF. The CDR3 bases are TGTGCCATCAGTGAACGGGCCGAGGGCAACTCCTACGAGCAGTACTTC.

V gene TRBV9 combines with J gene TRBJ2-3; 8 positions match TRBD1. Germline CDR1 SGDLS, CDR2 YYNGEE. This CDR3 spans 19 amino acids. V was pared by 3 bases and J by 0 bases, with 15 bases of the junction left unmatched. CDR3 coding DNA: TGTGCCAGCAGCGAGCAAGGATACCTACAGGGGGGTAGCACAGATACGCAGTATTTT. This translates into CASSEQGYLQGGSTDTQYF.

This clone has a handful of counts. The rearrangement uses TRBV4-2 and TRBJ2-2; 9 bases line up with TRBD1. Looked up from germline, CDR1 is LGHNA and CDR2 is YNFKEQ. The CDR3 totals 15 residues. V shed 1 base, J shed 3 bases, and the junction held 0 bases outside the gene matches. The CDR3 bases are TGTGCCAGCAGCCAAGGGACAGGGGACACCGGGGAGCTGTTTTTT. Protein: CASSQGTGDTGELFF.

This clone was counted between two and nine times. This chain links TRBV4-2 with TRBJ2-3; 13 bases fit TRBD2. The CDR3 is 20 residues long. After removal of 4 bases from V and 1 base from J, the junction contained 14 bases not matched to a gene. Germline V gene sequence: CDR1 LGHNA, CDR2 YNFKEQ. CDR3: CASSPLTLAGGPGRTDTQYF. CDR3 bases: TGTGCCAGCAGCCCTCTAACACTAGCGGGGGGGCCGGGTCGCACAGATACGCAGTATTTT.

This chain uses TRBV27 with TRBJ2-3, with 9 bases aligning to TRBD2. This CDR3 has 18 residues. Germline values: CDR1 MNHEY, CDR2 SMNVEV (reference sequence). The J segment lost 0 bases and the V segment lost 1 base, leaving 8 bases of the junction unmatched. The CDR3 bases are TGTGCCAGCAGTTTATGGGGGGGTCTAGCGGGAAGCACAGATACGCAGTATTTT. Protein product: CASSLWGGLAGSTDTQYF.

This chain connects TRBV27 to TRBJ2-1, with 7 nucleotides matching TRBD2. Losses at the gene ends were 2 bases for V and 8 bases for J; bases not matched to a gene: 6. The germline V gene has CDR1 MNHEY and CDR2 SMNVEV (reference sequence). This CDR3 spans 14 amino acids. The CDR3 DNA is TGTGCCAGCAGTTTAGGGAGGGCAGGGTATGAGCAGTTCTTC. Translated: CASSLGRAGYEQFF.

This chain uses TRBV27 with TRBJ2-7; D perhaps matches TRBD2 (6 bases). Trimming stripped 4 bases from V and 2 bases from J, with 12 bases between. The germline gives CDR1 MNHEY, CDR2 SMNVEV (reference sequence). The CDR3 contains 14 residues. The CDR3 nucleotides read TGTGCCAGCAGTTCTTTGGAGGGGCCCTACGAGCAGTACTTC. This encodes CASSSLEGPYEQYF.

This rearrangement joins TRBV19 to TRBJ2-5, with 7 bases identical to TRBD1. The tail of the sequence fits TRBJ2-7 better, so the J call may be wrong. Germline V gene lookup returns CDR1 LNHDA and CDR2 SQIVND (reference sequence). The CDR3 has 14 amino acids. The CDR3 loop is CASSLGQYPYEQYF. The CDR3 DNA reads as TGTGCCAGTAGCCTGGGACAGTACCCCTACGAGCAGTACTTC.

Only one count was recorded for this clone. The chain couples TRBV7-9 to TRBJ2-7; 9 bases map to TRBD1. CDR3 length: 14 amino acids. Trimming cost V 8 bases and J 5 bases; bases outside gene matches: 10. Germline assignment: CDR1 SEHNR and CDR2 FQNEAQ (reference sequence). In DNA, the CDR3 is TGTGCCAGCCACACCGGGACAGGGATAAACGAGCAGTACTTC. Its translation is CASHTGTGINEQYF.

This chain joins TRBV21-1 and TRBJ2-7; the D call TRBD2 from the table was never checked on the DNA. TRBV21-1 is shown as a pseudogene. There are 16 residues in the CDR3. CDR3 in DNA: TGTGCCAGCACCTCCACCCTAGTTCCACCCTTCTACGAGCAGTACTTC. This translates into CASTSTLVPPFYEQYF.

V usage is TRBV6-5 and J usage is TRBJ2-5; a weak D match, TRBD1 (5 bases). Trimming removed 6 bases from V and 5 bases from J, with 16 bases in between. CDR3 length: 14 residues. The germline V gene has CDR1 MNHEY and CDR2 SVGAGI. The DNA for the CDR3 is TGTGCCAGCAGCCTGGAGTCACAGGTGGAGACCCAGTACTTC. The encoded protein is CASSLESQVETQYF.

V usage is TRBV7-9 and J usage is TRBJ2-2; 9 bases map to TRBD2. The CDR3 has 15 amino acids. The V and J ends lost 4 bases and 4 bases, in that order; junction bases with no gene match: 4. Germline CDR1 and CDR2: SEHNR and FQNEAQ (reference sequence). CDR3 sequence reads: CASSSSGASTGELFF. As DNA, the CDR3 is TGTGCCAGCAGCTCTAGCGGGGCGAGCACCGGGGAGCTGTTTTTT.

This chain links TRBV15 with TRBJ2-4, with D possibly matching TRBD2 (5 bases). Germline lookup yields CDR1 LNHNV and CDR2 YYDKDF (reference sequence). The CDR3 consists of 15 residues. V lost 4 bases to trimming and J lost 5 bases, with 15 bases between them. CDR3 in amino acids: CATSIGRGLENIQYF. As DNA, the CDR3 is TGTGCCACCAGCATAGGACGAGGGCTGGAAAACATTCAGTACTTC.

The chain carries TRBV27 and TRBJ2-5; D may be TRBD1 (6 bases). CDR1 and CDR2 (germline): MNHEY, SMNVEV (reference sequence). V was trimmed by 4 bases and J by 3 bases, leaving 21 bases between them. This CDR3 spans 17 amino acids. The CDR3 DNA sequence: TGTGCCAGCAGTTACCAACCGGTGGGACACGAAAAAGAGACCCAGTACTTC. It yields the protein CASSYQPVGHEKETQYF.

The V gene is TRBV4-3, the J gene TRBJ2-2; D unresolved. V lost 1 base, J lost 1 base, and 4 bases lay in between. Germline CDR1 and CDR2: LGHNA and YSLEER. This CDR3 is built from 14 residues. This CDR3 is CASSQGRNTGELFF. Here the CDR3 DNA reads TGCGCCAGCAGCCAAGGTCGGAACACCGGGGAGCTGTTTTTT.

This chain connects TRBV4-1 to TRBJ2-7; TRBD1 might be the D (6 bases). From germline, CDR1 is MGHRA and CDR2 YSYEKL. Trimming removed 2 bases from V and 0 bases from J, with 8 bases in between. The length of the CDR3 is 14 residues. Here the CDR3 reads CASSQRDNSYEQYF. In DNA form, the CDR3 reads TGCGCCAGCAGCCAAAGGGACAACTCCTACGAGCAGTACTTC.

This clone was recorded once. The CDR3 coding sequence is TGTGCCAGCAGCCCCGAATTCTCTAGCGGGAGGCTAATCTACGAGCAGTACTTC. Amino acid sequence: CASSPEFSSGRLIYEQYF. The rearrangement links TRBV28 to TRBJ2-7; TRBD2 aligns across 11 bases. The CDR3 spans 18 residues. Looked up from germline, CDR1 is MDHEN and CDR2 is SYDVKM. The V and J ends lost 6 bases and 3 bases, in that order; junction bases with no gene match: 16.

CDR3 sequence: CASLLGPYF. CDR3 sequence (DNA): TGTGCCAGCCTCCTGGGGCCTTATTTT. The rearrangement links TRBV2 to TRBJ2-3, with D possibly being TRBD1 (5 bases). Per germline, CDR1 SNHLY and CDR2 FYNNEI. The V end was cut by 8 bases, the J end by 15 bases, with 12 bases between. The CDR3 sequence is 9 residues long.

The chain has TRBV7-8 and TRBJ1-4; no reliable D call. This CDR3 is 16 amino acids long. Looked up from germline, CDR1 is SGHVS and CDR2 is FQNEAQ. V was pared by 5 bases and J by 5 bases, with 18 bases between. CDR3 nucleotide sequence: TGTGCCAGCAGCACCTGGACGGGATCTGGGAATGAAAAACTGTTTTTT. Translated: CASSTWTGSGNEKLFF.

This chain joins TRBV19 and TRBJ2-7; 11 bases agree with TRBD1. The CDR3 has 14 amino acids. The germline V gene encodes CDR1 LNHDA and CDR2 SQIVND (reference sequence). With 5 bases clipped from V and 3 bases from J, the junction kept 3 bases outside the gene matches. Here the CDR3 DNA reads TGTGCCAGTAGTGCGGGACAGGGGGACTACGAGCAGTACTTC. The encoded protein is CASSAGQGDYEQYF. The full variable domain, rest sourced from reference TRBV19 and TRBJ2-7, is DGGITQSPKYLFRKEGQNVTLSCEQNLNHDAMYWYRQDPGQGLRLIYYSQIVNDFQKGDIAEGYSVSREKKESFPLTVTSAQKNPTAFYLCASSAGQGDYEQYFGPGTRLTVT.

The chain uses TRBV6-6 and TRBJ1-1, with TRBD1 as a possible D gene (5 bases). The CDR3 has 14 residues. The ends were cut back, 6 bases at V and 1 base at J, with 12 bases in the middle. CDR1 is MNHNY, CDR2 SVGAGI, per germline (reference sequence). CDR3 sequence: CASSQPGGNTEAFF. In DNA form, the CDR3 reads TGTGCCAGCAGCCAACCGGGGGGGAACACTGAAGCTTTCTTT.

The V gene is TRBV4-1, the J gene TRBJ2-3; 7 bases are a match to TRBD1. V shed 1 base and J 5 bases; nucleotides not matched to a gene: 6. This CDR3 has 15 residues. The germline gives CDR1 MGHRA, CDR2 YSYEKL. The CDR3 DNA reads TGCGCCAGCAGCCAAGCCCCCGACAGGGTAGATACGCAGTATTTT. It yields the protein CASSQAPDRVDTQYF.

The chain uses TRBV19 and TRBJ2-2, with D perhaps matching TRBD2 (5 bases). CDR3 size: 15 residues. In germline, CDR1 is LNHDA, CDR2 SQIVND (reference sequence). The germline V and J ends were trimmed by 4 bases and 3 bases, with 12 bases remaining between them. CDR3 residues: CASSTPWRDTGELFF. The DNA of the CDR3 is TGTGCCAGTAGTACGCCATGGCGGGACACCGGGGAGCTGTTTTTT.

V usage is TRBV5-6 and J usage is TRBJ1-1; tentatively, D is TRBD1 (5 bases). The CDR3 is made up of 15 amino acids. V lost 0 bases and J lost 1, with 10 bases in between. Germline V gene lookup returns CDR1 SGHDT and CDR2 YYEEEE. For the CDR3, the DNA is TGTGCCAGCAGCTTGGCCAGGGCGAGGAACACTGAAGCTTTCTTT. The encoded protein is CASSLARARNTEAFF.

This clone was found once. CDR3 bases: TGCGCCAGCAGCCAGACTAGCGGGAGTCCCTACAATGAGCAGTTCTTC. Translated: CASSQTSGSPYNEQFF. J is TRBJ2-1 and V is TRBV4-1; 12 bases align to TRBD2. V trimming: 3 bases; J trimming: 2 bases; junction bases outside the gene matches: 2. CDR3 length: 16 amino acids. Germline V lookup: CDR1 MGHRA, CDR2 YSYEKL.

The rearrangement uses TRBV11-2 and TRBJ1-2; tentative D call: TRBD1 (6 bases). Germline CDR1 SGHAT, CDR2 FQNNGV. The CDR3 spans 19 residues. Trimming cost V 6 bases and J 5 bases, with 31 bases left between them. CDR3 nucleotides: TGTGCCAGCAGGGGGTTCGGGGGCGGGGGCGATTTTGGAATATATGGCTACACCTTC. It is translated as CASRGFGGGGDFGIYGYTF.

J is TRBJ1-3 and V is TRBV28; TRBD1 agrees at 7 bases. V was clipped by 7 bases and J by 0 bases; unmatched bases: 9. CDR3 size: 16 residues. Germline lookup yields CDR1 MDHEN and CDR2 SYDVKM. CDR3 amino acids: CASTRSGGDSGNTIYF. DNA for the CDR3: TGTGCCAGCACCCGATCAGGGGGTGACTCTGGAAACACCATATATTTT.

The chain recombines TRBV27 with TRBJ2-7, with D perhaps TRBD2 (6 bases). The CDR3 consists of 13 residues. Trimming cost V 8 bases and J 2 bases, with 13 bases left between them. The germline gives CDR1 MNHEY, CDR2 SMNVEV (reference sequence). CDR3 protein: CASSIRGTYEQYF. The CDR3 nucleotides are TGTGCCAGCTCTATCCGGGGGACCTACGAGCAGTACTTC.